Described below is a single T cell receptor beta chain sequence and its context. PCR involved 60 Vbeta and 13 Jbeta primers. TCRdb's copy holds only in-frame clones and misses some; the assay was immunoSEQ multiplex PCR. Of some 140,000 clones in the sample, around 80% are singletons; the top ten hold approximately 1.2%. The data belong to a study of cytomegalovirus exposure and HLA in healthy donors. J lost 4 bases, V lost 0 bases, and 8 bases had no gene match. Germline V CDR1 and CDR2: SGHRS, YFSETQ. The CDR3 totals 16 residues. The chain employs TRBV5-1 and TRBJ2-3; 7 nucleotides align to TRBD2. The sample was PBMCs. The origin of this receptor is a male donor in good health and CMV-seropositive. CDR3 in amino acids: CASSLERGGVADTQYF. The CDR3 nucleotides read TGCGCCAGCAGCTTGGAACGCGGGGGAGTAGCAGATACGCAGTATTTT.